This T cell receptor beta chain was retrieved from a study of blood T cell repertoires in COVID-19 (TCRdb year 2020). Notes on the research overall: Samples covering the acute and convalescent phases of COVID-19 were provided by collaborators in the United States, Italy and Spain. The prospective study material was composed of cDNA or gDNA derived from T cells, B-cell-depleted T cells, or PBMCs. A de-identified subject ID, COVID-19 status, age in years and sex were almost always included in the sample metadata. The samples were drawn from the first 160 participants of the ongoing ImmuneRACE study and from about 1,200 subjects provided by 6 global collaborators. HLA class I and class II types, where available, came from metadata supplied by the sample provider rather than from assay-based typing. The dataset comprised deeply sampled blood TCRbeta repertoires from subjects exposed to, actively infected with, or recovered from COVID-19. The repertoires were released in a freely available public database meant as a resource for research on the immune response to SARS-CoV-2. On the study overall, not on this receptor specifically: How much clinical and demographic metadata was included differed by source and by participant, and the metadata was provided uncurated.

TCRbeta CDR3 regions were amplified from genomic DNA using the immunoSEQ Assay, a bias-controlled multiplex PCR. The study's own analysis went as follows. The number of nucleated cells in each sample was estimated from the amplification of reference gene primers within the assay. Sequence reads were collapsed and filtered to measure the absolute abundance of every unique TCRbeta CDR3 rearrangement. For each sample, productive Simpson clonality was calculated as the square root of Simpson's diversity index across productive rearrangements. The table comes from immuneACCESS by way of TCRdb, which keeps in-frame sequences with V and J called. Part of the clones is missing from these tables; in studies checked, under half for an unresolved V gene and the rest for unknown reasons. V and J calls and clone size are given by that table; D and trimming were obtained from the DNA. The sample includes 150,000 to 200,000 clones, with around four fifths observed a single time. The leading ten clones occupy about 5.5% of the sample.

The CDR3 measures 16 amino acids from cysteine to phenylalanine. The only DNA kept is the CDR3, 48 bases in frame from the first base. Relative to germline, V is missing 6 bases and J is missing 4 bases, with 13 bases of the junction outside any gene match. CDR1 and CDR2 were assigned from the germline V gene as KGHSH and LQKENI. With regard to this clone: Its cognate antigen has yet to be identified. Nothing much larger sits one base from this clone, and base qualities are not available.

Each collaborating institution followed its own protocols to collect whole blood in K2EDTA tubes. Collaborator samples were shipped for TCRbeta analysis as frozen whole blood, isolated PBMCs, or DNA extracted from either sample type. Sequencing was carried out using peripheral blood. The rearrangement joined TRBV18 to TRBJ2-5, and 8 bases in between align with TRBD1. The TCR comes from a woman under 40 with acute or convalescent COVID-19. The CDR3 reads as follows: CASSFISGTGLETQYF. The DNA sequence is as follows: TGTGCCAGCTCGTTTATTTCCGGGACAGGCCTAGAGACCCAGTACTTC.